This is a list of T cell receptor beta chains from one sample in a study of response to subunit inactivated influenza vaccine. TCRdb fed the RT-PCR reads into MiXCR, producing one record per CDR3 protein. The sample includes roughly 170,000 distinct CDR3 sequences, around a tenth seen only once; the top ten take approximately 11%. This specimen consisted of non-naive T cells sorted from PBMCs, obtained on the day of vaccination. These receptors came from a man aged 45-65 years who received an inactivated influenza vaccine. Each CDR3 is given with its conserved first and last residue. Fields, in order: CDR3 DNA, CDR3 protein, D gene, clone size, V gene, J gene. A D gene is named only where the DNA matches it firmly. Clone size is stated in some rows and not others, as once, few, many or a class when expanded.

TGTGCCAGCACCCCGGGACAGCACACAGATACGCAGTATTTT	CASTPGQHTDTQYF	TRBD1	many	TRBV12-3/TRBV12-4	TRBJ2-3
TGTGCCAGCAGTCCGCAGGACGGCCTATACAATGAGCAGTTCTTC	CASSPQDGLYNEQFF	NA	many	TRBV12-3/TRBV12-4	TRBJ2-1
TGTGCCAGCTCACCAATCGGAGATGGCTACAGGGCGTTGAATGAAAAACTGTTTTTT	CASSPIGDGYRALNEKLFF	NA	NA	TRBV18	TRBJ1-4
TGCAGTGCCGTCCTTCGGGACAGGGACAATGAGCAGTTCTTC	CSAVLRDRDNEQFF	TRBD1	NA	TRBV20-1	TRBJ2-1
TGTGCCAGCAGCCCAAAACGGAGACTCAACACTGAAGCTTTCTTT	CASSPKRRLNTEAFF	NA	many	TRBV7-2	TRBJ1-1
TGTGCCAGCTCACCAAAAGTGAAAGATACGCAGTATTTT	CASSPKVKDTQYF	NA	NA	TRBV18	TRBJ2-3
TGTGCCAGCAGTTACTCGGGGGTGGGAAATTCACCCCTCCACTTT	CASSYSGVGNSPLHF	NA	few	TRBV6-5	TRBJ1-6
TGCAGTGCTAGGAGAGGGGGGTTCCCAGCTTTCTTT	CSARRGGFPAFF	NA	many	TRBV20-1	TRBJ1-1
TGTGCCGGAGGGACGGATGGCTACGAGCAGTACTTC	CAGGTDGYEQYF	NA	many	TRBV2	TRBJ2-7
TGCGCCAGCAGCCTAATAGCGGGGGGTCCAGATACGCAGTATTTT	CASSLIAGGPDTQYF	TRBD2	many	TRBV5-1	TRBJ2-3
TGTGCCAGCCTGAGCGTCGGGAACACTGAAGCTTTCTTT	CASLSVGNTEAFF	NA	NA	TRBV2	TRBJ1-1
TGTGCCAGCAGTTACTCGGGACAGGGAGGGTACGAGCAGTACTTC	CASSYSGQGGYEQYF	TRBD1	NA	TRBV6-5	TRBJ2-7
TGTGCCAGCAGCTCACAAGGGGCGGGGGGAGAGACCCAGTACTTC	CASSSQGAGGETQYF	TRBD2	few	TRBV5-4	TRBJ2-5
TGTGCCAGCAGCCGCGGGGATTTATCTAGCCTCCTGAGCACAGATACGCAGTATTTT	CASSRGDLSSLLSTDTQYF	NA	many	TRBV11-2	TRBJ2-3
TGTGCCAGCAGCGGCTGGACAGGGGATGAAAAACTGTTTTTT	CASSGWTGDEKLFF	TRBD1	few	TRBV7-9	TRBJ1-4
TGTGCCAGCAGCTTAGGGGACAGGCTAACCTACAATGAGCAGTTCTTC	CASSLGDRLTYNEQFF	TRBD1	NA	TRBV7-9	TRBJ2-1
TGTGCCAGCAGGGCGGACTACCATGACATTCAGTACTTC	CASRADYHDIQYF	NA	few	TRBV2	TRBJ2-4
TGCGCCAGCAGCCTCGAGACTAGAGCCACAGATACGCAGTATTTT	CASSLETRATDTQYF	NA	NA	TRBV5-1	TRBJ2-3
TGTGCCAGCAGCGTAACCCTAGACCCGAACACTGAAGCTTTCTTT	CASSVTLDPNTEAFF	NA	NA	TRBV9	TRBJ1-1
TGTGCCAGCAGCTTACTTGGGGGAGGGCCGGAGACCCAGTACTTC	CASSLLGGGPETQYF	TRBD2	NA	TRBV7-3	TRBJ2-5
TGTGCCAGCAGCTCTTCCTCCTCGGGTGGCCATGAGCAGTTCTTC	CASSSSSSGGHEQFF	NA	few	TRBV7-2	TRBJ2-1
TGTGCCAGCAGCAAACGGCAGGGGGGGTGTATTTGGTGGGAAGAGACCCAGTACTTC	CASSKRQGGCIWWEETQYF	NA	few	TRBV21-1	TRBJ2-5
TGTGCCAGTAGTAGTGCAAATCAAGAGACCCAGTACTTC	CASSSANQETQYF	NA	NA	TRBV19	TRBJ2-5
TGTGCCAGCAGCCCGGGGGGACAGGGTCGCACAGATACGCAGTATTTT	CASSPGGQGRTDTQYF	TRBD1	NA	TRBV11-3	TRBJ2-3
TGTGCCAGCAGTTTTGAAGGGCAAGTCTATGGCTACACCTTC	CASSFEGQVYGYTF	NA	few	TRBV12-3/TRBV12-4	TRBJ1-2
TGTGCCAGCAGCTCATGGCCCGGGGAGCTGTTTTTT	CASSSWPGELFF	NA	many	TRBV11-2	TRBJ2-2
TGTGCCAGCAGTTACGCGCCAAGCGGGACTACTTACGAGCAGTACTTC	CASSYAPSGTTYEQYF	TRBD2	many	TRBV28	TRBJ2-7
TGTGCCAGCAGCCGGGACTTCCTGATCACAGATACGCAGTATTTT	CASSRDFLITDTQYF	NA	few	TRBV7-2	TRBJ2-3
TGCGCCAGCAGCCAACCCGGGACAGGGGTCATTGAAGCTTTCTTT	CASSQPGTGVIEAFF	TRBD1	many	TRBV4-1	TRBJ1-1
TGTGCCATCAGTGAGTCATCTCGGGCGAGAGCTTTCTTT	CAISESSRARAFF	NA	NA	TRBV10-3	TRBJ1-1
TGTGCCAGCAAGAACGCGGTAATTCTGGGGTCGGCCGGGGAGCTGTTTTTT	CASKNAVILGSAGELFF	NA	few	TRBV18	TRBJ2-2
TGCAGTGCTAGAGATTTGAGAGCCTACGAGCAGTACTTC	CSARDLRAYEQYF	NA	few	TRBV20-1	TRBJ2-7
TGTGCCAGCAACCCGGTGGACAGGCCAATCTATGGCTACACCTTC	CASNPVDRPIYGYTF	TRBD1	few	TRBV28	TRBJ1-2
TGCAGTGCTCCGAGGGCAGGAGTAAAGACCCAGTACTTC	CSAPRAGVKTQYF	NA	few	TRBV20-1	TRBJ2-5
TGTGCCAGCAGCGTCCAGGGGGATTATTACGAGCAGTACTTC	CASSVQGDYYEQYF	TRBD1	NA	TRBV28	TRBJ2-7
TGCGCCAGCAGCCAAGATTTTCTAGCGGGTAATGAGCAGTTCTTC	CASSQDFLAGNEQFF	TRBD2	NA	TRBV4-3	TRBJ2-1
TGTGCCAGCAGTTTTCGAGACACTACGTCCTATGGCTACACCTTC	CASSFRDTTSYGYTF	NA	NA	TRBV12-3/TRBV12-4	TRBJ1-2
TGTGCCAGCAGCTTTTTAGGCGGCGAGCAAGAGACCCAGTACTTC	CASSFLGGEQETQYF	NA	many	TRBV5-8	TRBJ2-5
TGTGCCAGCAGCCCCCGACGCCTCACTGGCTACACCTTC	CASSPRRLTGYTF	NA	many	TRBV12-3/TRBV12-4	TRBJ1-2
TGCGCCAGCAGCTTGGATACAGGATACGAGCAGTACTTC	CASSLDTGYEQYF	NA	many	TRBV5-1	TRBJ2-7
TGCAGTGCTCACCATCCCGAGGGGCGGATTGAGCAGTTCTTC	CSAHHPEGRIEQFF	NA	few	TRBV20-1	TRBJ2-1
TGTGCCACCAGTGAAGCCGGGACAGGGGGTCAAGAGACCCAGTACTTC	CATSEAGTGGQETQYF	TRBD1	few	TRBV24-1	TRBJ2-5
TGTGCCAGCAGCCGCCCATCGACAGGGCTTCGCGTTATGGGAGCCAAAAACATTCAGTACTTC	CASSRPSTGLRVMGAKNIQYF	TRBD1	many	TRBV28	TRBJ2-4